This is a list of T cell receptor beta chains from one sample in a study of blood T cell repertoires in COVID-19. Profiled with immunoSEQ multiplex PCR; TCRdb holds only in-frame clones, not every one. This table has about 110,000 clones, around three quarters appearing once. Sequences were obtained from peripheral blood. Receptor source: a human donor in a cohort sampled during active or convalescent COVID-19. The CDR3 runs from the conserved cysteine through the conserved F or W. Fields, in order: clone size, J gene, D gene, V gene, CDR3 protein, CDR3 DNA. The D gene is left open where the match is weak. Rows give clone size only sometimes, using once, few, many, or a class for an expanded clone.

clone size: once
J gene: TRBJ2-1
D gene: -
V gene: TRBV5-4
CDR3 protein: CASSSRNEQFF
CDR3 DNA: TGTGCCAGCAGCTCCCGTAATGAGCAGTTCTTC

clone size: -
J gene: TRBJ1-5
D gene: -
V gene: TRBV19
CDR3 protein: CASSPTGTNQPQHF
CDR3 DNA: TGTGCCAGTAGCCCAACAGGGACCAATCAGCCCCAGCATTTT

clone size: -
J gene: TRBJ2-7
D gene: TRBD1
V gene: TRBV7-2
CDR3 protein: CASSGRAGTGGPKEQYF
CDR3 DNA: TGTGCCAGCAGCGGCCGCGCCGGGACAGGGGGCCCTAAGGAGCAGTACTTC

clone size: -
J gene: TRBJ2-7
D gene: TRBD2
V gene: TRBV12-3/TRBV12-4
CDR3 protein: CASGMGLALEQYF
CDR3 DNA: TGTGCCAGCGGCATGGGACTAGCGTTGGAGCAGTACTTC

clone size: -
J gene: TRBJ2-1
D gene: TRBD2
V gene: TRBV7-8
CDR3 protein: CASSLVLAGTASSYNEQFF
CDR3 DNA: TGTGCCAGCAGCTTAGTACTAGCGGGAACCGCGAGCTCCTACAATGAGCAGTTCTTC

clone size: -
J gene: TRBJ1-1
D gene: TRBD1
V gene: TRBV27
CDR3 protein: CASSKQNRGPEAFF
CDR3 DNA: TGTGCCAGCAGTAAACAGAACAGGGGGCCGGAAGCTTTCTTT

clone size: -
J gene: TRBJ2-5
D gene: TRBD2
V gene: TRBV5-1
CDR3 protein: CASSLALAGGETQYF
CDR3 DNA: TGCGCCAGCAGCTTGGCCCTAGCGGGGGGAGAGACCCAGTACTTC

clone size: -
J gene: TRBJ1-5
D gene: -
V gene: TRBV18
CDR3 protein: CASRGQSYSNQPQHF
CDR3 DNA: TGTGCCAGCCGTGGACAAAGTTATAGCAATCAGCCCCAGCATTTT

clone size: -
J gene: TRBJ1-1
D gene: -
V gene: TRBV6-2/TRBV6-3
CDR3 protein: CASSNEGGLAEAFF
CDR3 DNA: TGTGCCAGCAGTAACGAGGGGGGGTTGGCTGAAGCTTTCTTT

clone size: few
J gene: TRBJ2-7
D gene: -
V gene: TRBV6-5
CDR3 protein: CASRDWGGKSDEQYF
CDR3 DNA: TGTGCCAGCCGAGATTGGGGGGGCAAATCTGACGAGCAGTACTTC

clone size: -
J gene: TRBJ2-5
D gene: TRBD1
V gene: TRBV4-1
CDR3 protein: CASSQPGTGLETQYF
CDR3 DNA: TGCGCCAGCAGCCAACCGGGGACAGGGCTGGAGACCCAGTACTTC

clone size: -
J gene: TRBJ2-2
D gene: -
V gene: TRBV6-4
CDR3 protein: CASQTYSNTGELFF
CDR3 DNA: TGTGCCAGCCAAACCTACTCGAACACCGGGGAGCTGTTTTTT

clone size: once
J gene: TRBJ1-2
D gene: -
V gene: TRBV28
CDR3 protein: CASSTGFYGYTF
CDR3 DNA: TGTGCCAGCAGTACAGGATTCTATGGCTACACCTTC

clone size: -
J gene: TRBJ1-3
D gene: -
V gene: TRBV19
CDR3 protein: CASSIRVLSGNTIYF
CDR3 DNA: TGTGCCAGTAGTATCCGGGTTTTGTCTGGAAACACCATATATTTT

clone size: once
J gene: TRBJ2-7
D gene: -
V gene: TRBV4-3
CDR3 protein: CASSQERTELYEQYF
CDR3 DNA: TGCGCCAGCAGCCAAGAGAGGACAGAGCTCTACGAGCAGTACTTC

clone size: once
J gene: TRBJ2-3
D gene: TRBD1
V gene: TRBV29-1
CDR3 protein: CSVEDPGQGSDTQYF
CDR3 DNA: TGCAGCGTTGAAGACCCGGGACAGGGGTCAGATACGCAGTATTTT

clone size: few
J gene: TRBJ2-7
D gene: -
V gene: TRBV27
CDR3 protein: CASSPGREYEQYF
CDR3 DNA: TGTGCCAGCAGTCCCGGACGGGAATACGAGCAGTACTTC

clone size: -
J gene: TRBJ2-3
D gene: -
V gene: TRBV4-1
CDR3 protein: CASSQEYGSGTDTQYF
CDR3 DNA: TGCGCCAGCAGCCAAGAATATGGTAGCGGCACAGATACGCAGTATTTT

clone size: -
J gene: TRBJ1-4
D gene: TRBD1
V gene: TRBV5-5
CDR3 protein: CASSHQPGQTNEKLFF
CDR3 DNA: TGTGCCAGCAGCCATCAGCCGGGACAGACTAATGAAAAACTGTTTTTT

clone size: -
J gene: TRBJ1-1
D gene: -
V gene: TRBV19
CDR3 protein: CATRFHQMVTEAFF
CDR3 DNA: TGTGCCACTCGATTTCACCAGATGGTCACTGAAGCTTTCTTT

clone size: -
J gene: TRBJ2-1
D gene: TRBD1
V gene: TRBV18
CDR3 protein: CASSPNGPGQYNEQFF
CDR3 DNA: TGTGCCAGCTCACCAAATGGGCCGGGACAGTACAATGAGCAGTTCTTC

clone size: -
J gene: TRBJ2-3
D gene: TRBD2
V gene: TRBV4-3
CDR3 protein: CASSQGVTPAGGPDTQYF
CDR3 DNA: TGCGCCAGCAGCCAAGGAGTCACCCCAGCGGGAGGGCCCGATACGCAGTATTTT

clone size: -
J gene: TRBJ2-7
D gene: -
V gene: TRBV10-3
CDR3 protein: CAISDMTGGYSSYEQYF
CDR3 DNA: TGTGCCATCAGTGATATGACTGGCGGATACTCCTCCTACGAGCAGTACTTC

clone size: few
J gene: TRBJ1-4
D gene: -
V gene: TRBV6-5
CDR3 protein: CASRPGATNEKLFF
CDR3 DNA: TGTGCCAGCCGTCCGGGGGCAACTAATGAAAAACTGTTTTTT

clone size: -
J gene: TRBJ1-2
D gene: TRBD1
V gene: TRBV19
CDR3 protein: CASRTGGGGYTF
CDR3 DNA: TGTGCCAGTCGCACAGGGGGGGGAGGCTACACCTTC

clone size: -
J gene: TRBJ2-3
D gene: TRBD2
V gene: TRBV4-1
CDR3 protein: CASRPGSGGATDTQYF
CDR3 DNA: TGCGCCAGCAGGCCTGGGAGCGGGGGTGCCACAGATACGCAGTATTTT

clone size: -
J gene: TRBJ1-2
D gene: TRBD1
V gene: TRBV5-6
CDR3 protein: CASSLVEGRGHDYGYTF
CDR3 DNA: TGTGCCAGCAGCTTGGTGGAGGGCAGGGGGCATGACTATGGCTACACCTTC

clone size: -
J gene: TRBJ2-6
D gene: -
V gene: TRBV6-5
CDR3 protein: CASSYLPRDVLTF
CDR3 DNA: TGTGCCAGCAGTTACCTCCCCAGGGACGTCCTGACTTTC

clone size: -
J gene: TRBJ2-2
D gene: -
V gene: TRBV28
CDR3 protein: CASSLYTWTVLNTGELFF
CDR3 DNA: TGTGCCAGCAGTTTATACACCTGGACAGTACTGAACACCGGGGAGCTGTTTTTT

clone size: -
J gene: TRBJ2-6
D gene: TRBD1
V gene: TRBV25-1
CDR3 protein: CASSDTGGAGANVLTF
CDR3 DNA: TGTGCCAGCAGTGACACAGGGGGCGCGGGGGCCAACGTCCTGACTTTC

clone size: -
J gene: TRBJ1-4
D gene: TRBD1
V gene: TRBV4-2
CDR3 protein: CASSQQTGANEKLFF
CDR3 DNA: TGTGCCAGCAGCCAACAGACAGGGGCGAATGAAAAACTGTTTTTT

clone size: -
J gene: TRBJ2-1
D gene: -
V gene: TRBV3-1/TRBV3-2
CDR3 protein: CASSQDSQSSYNEQFF
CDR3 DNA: TGTGCCAGCAGCCAAGATTCCCAGTCCTCCTACAATGAGCAGTTCTTC

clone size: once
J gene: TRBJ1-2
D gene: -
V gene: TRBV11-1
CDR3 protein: CASSRNTGTNYGYTF
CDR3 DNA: TGTGCCAGCAGCCGAAATACAGGGACTAACTATGGCTACACCTTC

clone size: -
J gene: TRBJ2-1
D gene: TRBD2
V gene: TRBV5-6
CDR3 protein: CASSLEGASGSTYNEQFF
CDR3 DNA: TGTGCCAGCAGCTTGGAGGGAGCTAGCGGGAGTACCTACAATGAGCAGTTCTTC

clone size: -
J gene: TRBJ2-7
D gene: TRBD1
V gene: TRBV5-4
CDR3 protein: CASSNLGTGREQYF
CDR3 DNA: TGTGCCAGCAGTAACCTTGGGACAGGGCGGGAGCAGTACTTC

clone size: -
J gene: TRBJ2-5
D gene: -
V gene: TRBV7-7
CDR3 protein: CASSLRDTLGTQYF
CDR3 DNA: TGTGCTAGCAGCTTAAGGGACACCTTGGGGACCCAGTACTTC

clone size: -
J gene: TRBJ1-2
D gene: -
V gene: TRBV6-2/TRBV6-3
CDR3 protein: CASSLQGGQGGGYTF
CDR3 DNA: TGTGCCAGCAGTCTTCAAGGCGGCCAGGGCGGTGGCTACACCTTC

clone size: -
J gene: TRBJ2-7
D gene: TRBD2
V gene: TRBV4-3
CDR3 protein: CASSQGLAEYYEQYF
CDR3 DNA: TGCGCCAGCAGCCAAGGACTAGCGGAGTACTACGAGCAGTACTTC

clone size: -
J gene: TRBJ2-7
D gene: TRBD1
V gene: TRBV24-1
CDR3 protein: CATSASGQGHYEQYF
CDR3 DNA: TGTGCCACCAGTGCCTCGGGACAGGGGCACTACGAGCAGTACTTC

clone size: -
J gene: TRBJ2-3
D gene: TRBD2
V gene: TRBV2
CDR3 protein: CASTGTNTDTQYF
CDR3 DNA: TGTGCCAGTACCGGGACTAACACAGATACGCAGTATTTT

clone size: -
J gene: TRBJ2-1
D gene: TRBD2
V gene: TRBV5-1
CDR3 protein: CASSTPGRDEQFF
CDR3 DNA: TGCGCCAGCAGTACTCCAGGGAGGGATGAGCAGTTCTTC

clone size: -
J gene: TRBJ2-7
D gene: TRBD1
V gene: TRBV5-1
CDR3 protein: CASRFPGQVFSEQYF
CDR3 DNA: TGCGCCAGCAGGTTTCCGGGACAGGTCTTCAGCGAGCAGTACTTC

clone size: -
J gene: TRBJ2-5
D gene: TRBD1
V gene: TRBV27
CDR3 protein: CASSRLSGTGAQETQYF
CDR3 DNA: TGTGCCAGCAGCCGCCTTTCCGGGACAGGAGCCCAAGAGACCCAGTACTTC

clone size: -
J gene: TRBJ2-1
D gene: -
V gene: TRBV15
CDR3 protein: CATAGWQEQFF
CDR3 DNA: TGTGCCACGGCGGGATGGCAAGAGCAGTTCTTC

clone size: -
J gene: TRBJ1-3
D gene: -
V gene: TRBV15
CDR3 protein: CATSRGSRAGNTIYF
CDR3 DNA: TGTGCCACCAGCAGAGGTTCCAGGGCTGGAAACACCATATATTTT

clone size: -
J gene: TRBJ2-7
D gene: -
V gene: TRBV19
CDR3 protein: CASSIASSYEQYF
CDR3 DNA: TGTGCCAGTAGTATTGCTAGCTCCTACGAGCAGTACTTC

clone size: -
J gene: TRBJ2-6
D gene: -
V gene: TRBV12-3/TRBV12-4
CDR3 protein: CASRESGVLTF
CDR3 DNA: TGTGCCAGCAGAGAATCAGGGGTCCTGACTTTC

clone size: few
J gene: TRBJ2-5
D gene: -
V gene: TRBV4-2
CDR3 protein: CASSQDPRQETQYF
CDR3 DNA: TGTGCCAGCAGCCAAGATCCCAGGCAAGAGACCCAGTACTTC

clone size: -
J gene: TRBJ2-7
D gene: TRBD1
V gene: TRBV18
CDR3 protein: CASSPPGPGGYEQYF
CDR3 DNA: TGTGCCAGCTCACCACCGGGGCCAGGGGGATACGAGCAGTACTTC

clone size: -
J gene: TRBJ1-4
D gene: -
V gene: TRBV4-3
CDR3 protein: CASSRSQEGGGINEKLFF
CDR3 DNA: TGCGCCAGCAGCCGATCACAAGAGGGCGGGGGGATTAATGAAAAACTGTTTTTT

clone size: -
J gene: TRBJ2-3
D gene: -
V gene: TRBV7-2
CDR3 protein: CASSLQGPDTDTQYF
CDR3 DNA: TGTGCCAGCAGCTTACAGGGGCCGGACACAGATACGCAGTATTTT

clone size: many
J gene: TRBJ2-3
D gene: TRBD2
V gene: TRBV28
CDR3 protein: CASSFLTSGFSTDTQYF
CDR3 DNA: TGTGCCAGCAGTTTCCTAACTAGCGGGTTTAGCACAGATACGCAGTATTTT

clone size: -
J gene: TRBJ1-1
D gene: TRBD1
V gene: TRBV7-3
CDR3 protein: CASSSTGFAEAFF
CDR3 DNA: TGTGCCAGCAGCTCGACAGGGTTCGCTGAAGCTTTCTTT

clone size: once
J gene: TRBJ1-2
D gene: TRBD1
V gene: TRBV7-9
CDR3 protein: CASSLWDRVHPGYTF
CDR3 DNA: TGTGCCAGCAGCTTGTGGGACAGGGTGCATCCGGGCTACACCTTC

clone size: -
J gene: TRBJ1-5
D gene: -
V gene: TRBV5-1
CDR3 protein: CASSLSGSNQPQHF
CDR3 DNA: TGCGCCAGCAGCTTGTCGGGTAGCAATCAGCCCCAGCATTTT

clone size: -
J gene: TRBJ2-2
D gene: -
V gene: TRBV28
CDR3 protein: CASSLTYPDTGELFF
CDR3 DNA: TGTGCCAGCAGTTTGACATATCCTGACACCGGGGAGCTGTTTTTT

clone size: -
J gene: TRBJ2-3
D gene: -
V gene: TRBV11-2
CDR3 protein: CASSPLSTDTQYF
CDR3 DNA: TGTGCCAGCAGCCCCCTCAGCACAGATACGCAGTATTTT

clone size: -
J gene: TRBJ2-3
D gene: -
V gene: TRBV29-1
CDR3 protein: CSVERNRGGDTQYF
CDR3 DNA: TGCAGCGTTGAAAGGAACAGGGGAGGAGATACGCAGTATTTT

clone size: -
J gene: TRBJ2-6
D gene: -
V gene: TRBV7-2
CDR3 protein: CASSLLGAPYGANVLTF
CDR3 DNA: TGTGCCAGCAGCCTACTGGGGGCTCCTTACGGGGCCAACGTCCTGACTTTC